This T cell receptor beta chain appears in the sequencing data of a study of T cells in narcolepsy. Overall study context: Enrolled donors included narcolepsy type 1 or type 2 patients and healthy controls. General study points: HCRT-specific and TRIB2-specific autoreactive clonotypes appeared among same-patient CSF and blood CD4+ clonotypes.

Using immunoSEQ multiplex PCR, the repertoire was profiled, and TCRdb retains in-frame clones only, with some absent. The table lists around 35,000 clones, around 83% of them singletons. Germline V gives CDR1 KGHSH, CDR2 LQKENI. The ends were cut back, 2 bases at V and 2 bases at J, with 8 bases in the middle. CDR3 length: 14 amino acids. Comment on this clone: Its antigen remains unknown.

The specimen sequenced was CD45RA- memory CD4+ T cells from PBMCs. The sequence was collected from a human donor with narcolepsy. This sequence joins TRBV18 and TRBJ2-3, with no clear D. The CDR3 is CASSPDTNTDTQYF. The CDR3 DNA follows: TGTGCCAGCTCACCAGATACCAACACAGATACGCAGTATTTT.